The 29 T cell receptor beta chains in this list originate from one sample, sequenced in a study of prognosis after radiotherapy for stage I lung cancer. The authors amplified TCR beta CDR3 from genomic DNA using two-round multiplex PCR. Primers (each specific to one TRBV or TRBJ gene) were used in first-round PCR. TCRdb redid the calling of the multiplex PCR reads with MiXCR, one entry per CDR3 protein. The sample consists of approximately 22,000 distinct CDR3 sequences, around 40% of them appearing once. The sample in question was PBMCs, obtained before or after stereotactic body radiation therapy (not recorded which). These receptors were obtained from a donor aged 50 or older with non-small cell lung cancer.

This clonotype was recorded many times. J is TRBJ2-5 and V is TRBV6-9, with 9 bases fitting TRBD2. The length of the CDR3 is 14 residues. Germline loops: CDR1 MNHGY, CDR2 SVAAGI. Trimming at V came to 3 bases and at J to 3 bases, leaving 2 bases not matched to a gene. The CDR3 DNA reads as TGTGCCAGCAGTTACCCTAGCGGGAAAGAGACCCAGTACTTC. As protein: CASSYPSGKETQYF.

The DNA of the CDR3 is TGCGCCAGCAGCTTAAATGCAGGCTCCTACAATGAGCAGTTCTTC. It translates to CASSLNAGSYNEQFF. The V call is TRBV5-1, the J call TRBJ2-1; D gene uncertain. V was cut by 2 bases and J by 0 bases, with 9 bases left in between. The CDR3 sequence is 15 residues long. Germline values: CDR1 SGHRS, CDR2 YFSETQ.

Judged by abundance, this clonotype is medium-sized. This chain links TRBV6-4 with TRBJ2-3; D not resolved. This CDR3 comprises 14 residues. Germline assignment: CDR1 MRHNA and CDR2 SNTAGT. The ends were cut back, 2 bases at V and 2 bases at J, with 8 bases in the middle. CDR3 in amino acids: CASSDGSDTDTQYF. CDR3 sequence (DNA): TGTGCCAGCAGTGACGGTTCCGACACAGATACGCAGTATTTT.

V is TRBV7-9 and J is TRBJ2-1; 10 bases agree with TRBD2. The CDR3 covers 16 residues. Germline loops: CDR1 SEHNR, CDR2 FQNEAQ (reference sequence). Trimming removed 4 bases from V and 6 bases from J; junction bases left unmatched: 9. CDR3 in DNA: TGTGCCAGCAGCTCCCGGTGGCTAGCGGGGGCCAATGAGCAGTTCTTC. Translation gives CASSSRWLAGANEQFF.

This clonotype was seen ten or more times. The chain carries TRBV5-1 and TRBJ2-4, with a possible D match to TRBD2 (5 bases). The CDR3 runs 13 residues. V lost 0 bases and J 7 bases, leaving 8 bases between the germline ends. Per the germline V gene, CDR1 is SGHRS and CDR2 is YFSETQ. Written as DNA, the CDR3 is TGCGCCAGCAGCTTGGCGGGAAAGAACATTCAGTACTTC. It encodes CASSLAGKNIQYF.

The chain couples TRBV5-4 to TRBJ2-1, with TRBD2 matching 8 bases. The CDR3 extends over 16 amino acids. CDR1 SGHNT and CDR2 YYREEE come from the germline V gene (reference sequence). With 0 bases clipped from V and 4 bases from J, the junction kept 6 bases outside the gene matches. In DNA, the CDR3 is TGTGCCAGCAGCTTGGGCGGCGGGAGGATTTACAATGAGCAGTTCTTC. Translation: CASSLGGGRIYNEQFF.

A word on this clonotype: Its ends do not fully match the called genes, so a read error is possible. The chain employs TRBV10-3 and TRBJ2-1; D unresolved. The CDR3 consists of 13 residues. Germline V CDR1 and CDR2: ENHRY, SYGVKD. The CDR3 sequence is CAISVIEVNEKFF. The CDR3 DNA follows: TGTGCCATCAGTGTTATAGAAGTAAATGAGAAGTTCTTC.

This clonotype was detected many times. The chain uses TRBV2 and TRBJ2-7; no definite D call. Germline assignment: CDR1 SNHLY and CDR2 FYNNEI. The CDR3 spans 13 residues. The V gene lost 0 bases and the J gene lost 3 bases, with 6 bases spanning the gap. The CDR3 is CASSEAWSYEQYF. In nucleotides, the CDR3 is TGTGCCAGCAGTGAAGCTTGGAGCTACGAGCAGTACTTC.

This clonotype was seen ten or more times. The chain recombines TRBV28 with TRBJ1-2, with 9 bases identical to TRBD1. Germline CDR1 reads MDHEN; CDR2 reads SYDVKM. CDR3 size: 13 residues. The V and J ends lost 9 bases and 7 bases, in that order; junction bases with no gene match: 9. The DNA of the CDR3 is TGTGCCAGTCTCTCGGGGACAGGGTTTGGCTACACCTTC. As protein: CASLSGTGFGYTF.

This sequence joins TRBV7-2 and TRBJ2-3; TRBD2 matches 10 bases. This CDR3 has 15 amino acids. Germline CDR1 SGHTA, CDR2 FQGNSA. The V gene end was trimmed by 3 bases and the J gene end by 7 bases; junction bases not matched to a gene: 7. Here the CDR3 DNA reads TGTGCCAGCAGCTTGGGACTAGCGTTCTCATATACGCAGTATTTT. It codes for CASSLGLAFSYTQYF.

Note on this clonotype: With a much larger clone just one base away, this may be a read error. The DNA of the CDR3 is TGCAGTGCTAGCCGCCCGGGACTAGAGGGAGTTGGGAATGAGCAGTTCTTC. As protein: CSASRPGLEGVGNEQFF. V gene TRBV20-1 combines with J gene TRBJ2-1; 8 positions match TRBD2. Per the germline V gene, CDR1 is DFQATT and CDR2 is SNEGSKA (reference sequence). V lost 3 bases to trimming and J lost 7 bases; unmatched junction nucleotides: 17. This CDR3 contains 17 residues.

This clonotype was detected once. The chain carries TRBV20-1 and TRBJ2-3; D is perhaps TRBD1 or TRBD2 (6 bases each). Trimming removed 4 bases from V and 5 bases from J, with 19 bases in between. Germline loops: CDR1 DFQATT, CDR2 SNEGSKA (reference sequence). This CDR3 contains 15 residues. CDR3: CSATKSGGGGDTQYF. CDR3 nucleotides: TGCAGTGCTACGAAGTCAGGCGGAGGGGGAGATACGCAGTATTTT.

Ten or more counts support this clonotype. The CDR3 loop reads CASSPGLAYNEQFF. For the CDR3, the DNA is TGTGCCAGCAGCCCAGGTCTAGCGTACAATGAGCAGTTCTTC. The chain is built from TRBV7-3 and TRBJ2-1, with D perhaps matching TRBD2 (6 bases). The CDR3 covers 14 residues. Germline CDR1 SGHTA, CDR2 FQGTGA. With 5 bases removed from V and 4 bases from J, the gap between germline ends came to 12 bases.

In this sample, this clonotype turned up many times. This chain joins TRBV20-1 and TRBJ2-7; 12 nucleotides match TRBD1. From germline, CDR1 is DFQATT and CDR2 SNEGSKA (reference sequence). The CDR3 covers 17 residues. The V gene end was trimmed by 0 bases and the J gene end by 6 bases; junction bases not matched to a gene: 12. The CDR3: CSARDPNSGTGGAEQYF. CDR3 sequence (DNA): TGCAGTGCTAGAGATCCAAACTCCGGGACAGGGGGCGCCGAGCAGTACTTC.

This clonotype was detected many times. This chain links TRBV19 with TRBJ2-2; 8 nucleotides agree with TRBD1. There are 18 residues in the CDR3. Germline trimming cut 0 bases from V and 2 bases from J; bases unmatched to any gene: 8. Germline V CDR1 and CDR2: LNHDA, SQIVND (reference sequence). The CDR3 spells CASSIDGPGTGNTGELFF. The CDR3 DNA is TGTGCCAGTAGTATAGATGGGCCCGGGACAGGCAACACCGGGGAGCTGTTTTTT.

In this sample, this clonotype turned up many times. V gene TRBV4-3 combines with J gene TRBJ2-1, with TRBD1 as a possible D gene (6 bases). This CDR3 is built from 14 residues. The germline V gene encodes CDR1 LGHNA and CDR2 YSLEER. The ends were cut back, 7 bases at V and 1 base at J, with 11 bases in the middle. The CDR3 spells CASMQGLSYNEQFF. The CDR3 DNA is TGCGCCAGCATGCAGGGGCTTTCCTACAATGAGCAGTTCTTC.

The rearrangement links TRBV6-1 to TRBJ2-7; 11 bases fit TRBD1. Trimming removed 10 bases from V and 3 bases from J; junction bases left unmatched: 8. This CDR3 is 14 amino acids long. The germline V gene encodes CDR1 MNHNS and CDR2 SASEGT. The CDR3 sequence is CATQRGQGVYEQYF. DNA for the CDR3: TGTGCCACCCAAAGGGGACAGGGGGTCTACGAGCAGTACTTC.

V and J are TRBV6-2 or TRBV6-3 and TRBJ1-5; D may be TRBD1 (6 bases). Trimming took off 10 bases at V and 4 bases at J, with 23 bases between the two ends. This CDR3 is 16 amino acids long. Germline lookup yields CDR1 MNHEY and CDR2 SVGEGT. The CDR3: CAISEMAGGANQPQHF. As DNA, the CDR3 is TGTGCCATTAGTGAAATGGCGGGGGGGGCGAATCAGCCCCAGCATTTT.

Points on this clonotype: Just one base apart from a much larger clone, this may be a read error. The chain couples TRBV24-1 to TRBJ2-5; TRBD1 agrees at 8 bases. The germline gives CDR1 KGHDR, CDR2 SFDVKD. Trimming removed 0 bases from V and 8 bases from J; junction bases left unmatched: 4. The CDR3 sequence is 14 residues long. The CDR3 region is CATSDLQGADTQYF. The CDR3 nucleotides read TGTGCCACCAGTGATTTGCAGGGGGCTGATACCCAGTACTTC.

On this clonotype: Relative to the germline gene, one junction end is altered; a read error may explain this. The rearrangement uses TRBV27 and TRBJ2-5; TRBD2 matches at 11 bases. The CDR3 has 16 residues. Germline loops: CDR1 MNHEY, CDR2 SMNVEV (reference sequence). The CDR3 sequence is CASSFRGLAAQETKYF. The CDR3 DNA reads as TGTGCCAGCAGTTTCAGGGGACTAGCGGCCCAAGAGACCAAGTACTTC.

This clonotype was counted between two and nine times. This likely traces to a read error, being one base from a far larger clone. The chain recombines TRBV6-2 or TRBV6-3 with TRBJ1-2; tentatively, D is TRBD1 (5 bases). The CDR3 sequence is 12 residues long. Trimming stripped 10 bases from V and 4 bases from J, with 13 bases between. CDR1 is MNHEY and CDR2 is SVGEGT in the germline V gene. CDR3 bases: TGTGCCATCCGAACAGGACGCTATGGCTACACCTTC. Translating gives CAIRTGRYGYTF.

As concerns this clonotype: Since a far larger clone is one base different, this is likely a read error. This chain joins TRBV6-1 and TRBJ2-3; the match to TRBD2 covers 8 bases. This CDR3 has 16 amino acids. Germline V gene lookup returns CDR1 MNHNS and CDR2 SASEGT. The chain's CDR3 is CASSDSGTSDTYTQYF. Written as DNA, the CDR3 is TGTGCCAGCAGTGACTCGGGGACTAGTGACACATATACGCAGTATTTT.

This clonotype has only a few counts. This may stem from a read error, because a much larger clone lies one nucleotide away. V gene TRBV7-9 combines with J gene TRBJ2-7; 12 bases agree with TRBD2. CDR3 length equals 18 residues. V lost 5 bases to trimming and J lost 4 bases; unmatched junction nucleotides: 15. Germline-derived CDR1 and CDR2 are SEHNR and FQNEAQ (reference sequence). The CDR3 here is CASSPHGGLAGGPYEQYF. In nucleotides, the CDR3 is TGTGCCAGCAGCCCCCACGGGGGCCTAGCGGGAGGGCCTTACGAGCAGTACTTC.

The J gene is TRBJ2-4, the V gene TRBV18, with a tentative D call TRBD1 (6 bases). V was shortened by 1 base and J by 1 base, with 20 bases between the two germline ends. Germline V gives CDR1 KGHSH, CDR2 LQKENI. The CDR3 has 19 residues. In DNA, the CDR3 is TGTGCCAGCTCACCACGACCAGGGGTGTTCGTTTGGGCCAAAAACATTCAGTACTTC. It specifies CASSPRPGVFVWAKNIQYF.

This clonotype was observed at least ten times. The V and J genes are TRBV28 and TRBJ2-1, with 11 bases that match TRBD2. The CDR3 covers 14 residues. J lost 6 bases, V lost 6 bases, and 4 bases had no gene match. The V gene's germline CDR1 is MDHEN and CDR2 SYDVKM. In DNA, the CDR3 is TGTGCCAGCAGACTAGCGGGAGCCTTCAATGAGCAGTTCTTC. It translates to CASRLAGAFNEQFF. The full variable domain, with the rest looked up from reference TRBV28 and TRBJ2-1, is DVKVTQSSRYLVKRTGEKVFLECVQDMDHENMFWYRQDPGLGLRLIYFSYDVKMKEKGDIPEGYSVSREKKERFSLILESASTNQTSMYLCASRLAGAFNEQFFGPGTRLTVL.

This clonotype was seen many times. The rearrangement uses TRBV5-6 and TRBJ2-7, with a possible D match to TRBD1 (5 bases). CDR3 length: 12 residues. V was trimmed by 5 bases and J by 3 bases, leaving 9 bases between them. Germline lookup yields CDR1 SGHDT and CDR2 YYEEEE. CDR3 sequence: CASRTGHYEQYF. The DNA of the CDR3 is TGTGCCAGCAGGACCGGACACTACGAGCAGTACTTC.

Comments on this clonotype: This likely reflects a read error, since a far larger clone is one base away. V usage is TRBV6-8 and J usage is TRBJ2-7; no reliable D call. There are 11 residues in the CDR3. Germline V gives CDR1 MNHGY, CDR2 SAAAGT. CDR3 sequence (DNA): TGTGCCAGCAGTTACGGCTACGAGCATTACTTC. Encoded protein: CASSYGYEHYF.

About this clonotype: This clone may be a read error of a much larger clone one base away. The J gene is TRBJ2-2, the V gene TRBV20-1; D perhaps matches TRBD2 (5 bases). The V gene's germline CDR1 is DFQATT and CDR2 SNEGSKA (reference sequence). The CDR3 is 13 amino acids. CDR3 amino acids: CGSREQNTGELFF. The CDR3 region has the DNA TGCGGTTCCCGGGAACAGAACACCGGGGAGCTGTTTTTT.

V and J are TRBV6-9 and TRBJ2-2, with 7 bases lining up with TRBD1. Germline lookup yields CDR1 MNHGY and CDR2 SVAAGI. V shed 4 bases, J shed 8 bases, and the junction held 4 bases outside the gene matches. This CDR3 has 13 residues. The CDR3: CASSFGTAGELFF. The CDR3 region has the DNA TGTGCCAGCAGTTTTGGGACAGCTGGGGAGCTGTTTTTT.